The clone carrying this TCR beta chain was counted ten times or more. The sample belongs to a study of Graves' ophthalmopathy and Graves' hyperthyroidism. Clinical symptoms, serum thyroxine, TRAb, thyroid ultrasound and orbital computed tomography formed the basis of diagnosis. The authors amplified TCR beta CDR3 regions from RNA transcripts. The authors performed first-round RT-PCR with HTBI primers and then a second-round multiplex PCR. TCRdb itself ran the multiplex PCR reads through MiXCR, one entry per CDR3 protein. This table has just over 600,000 distinct CDR3 sequences, around a fifth appearing once. This clonotype was obtained from a woman younger than 35 with stable Graves' hyperthyroidism. Some clones in this sample may be carry-over from other donors' samples. Sequencing was done on a sample of peripheral blood.

CDR3 sequence (DNA): TGTGCCACCAGCAGAGATCAGGGAGAAGCTTTCTTT. This encodes CATSRDQGEAFF. This chain joins TRBV15 and TRBJ1-1; D may be TRBD1 (5 bases). CDR3 length: 12 residues. The germline V gene has CDR1 LNHNV and CDR2 YYDKDF (reference sequence). The germline V and J ends were trimmed by 0 bases and 8 bases, with 7 bases remaining between them. Using reference TRBV15 and TRBJ1-1 for the parts outside the CDR3, the full variable domain is DAMVIQNPRYQVTQFGKPVTLSCSQTLNHNVMYWYQQKSSQAPKLLFHYYDKDFNNEADTPDNFQSRRPNTSFCFLDIRSPGLGDTAMYLCATSRDQGEAFFGQGTRLTVV.